The next 14 T cell receptor beta chains were all read from a single sample in a study of blood T cells in healthy people across ages. For the second PCR, which ran for roughly 6 to 12 cycles, a sample-barcoded 5' primer and a J-beta primer mix were used. Each CDR3 protein is one row after TCRdb ran MiXCR on the 5' RACE reads. The sample records 650,000 to 800,000 distinct CDR3 sequences, 52% being singletons. Specimen: blood. Receptor source: a woman of 80 years or more in good health.

Comments on this clonotype: The junction departs from the called germline gene at one end, perhaps through a read error. The chain links TRBV7-2 to TRBJ2-5; D is possibly TRBD2 (6 bases). The CDR3 sequence is 15 residues long. The germline V gene has CDR1 SGHTA and CDR2 FQGNSA. CDR3 in DNA: TGTGCCAGCAGCTCGCAGGGTCGGTACCGGGAGATCCAGTACTTC. Translation: CASSSQGRYREIQYF.

This chain links TRBV5-1 with TRBJ2-1, with 7 positions matching TRBD2. The DNA matches TRBJ2-7 better at its end, which makes the J call doubtful. Germline values: CDR1 SGHRS, CDR2 YFSETQ. The CDR3 is 15 residues long. The CDR3 protein is CASSSPSTSRNEQYF. CDR3 in DNA: TGCGCCAGCAGCTCACCGTCGACTAGCAGAAATGAGCAGTACTTC.

A remark on this clonotype: A single base separates this from a much larger clone, so it may be a read error. The chain employs TRBV20-1 and TRBJ1-2; unclear D gene. The ends were cut back, 4 bases at V and 4 bases at J, with 10 bases in the middle. CDR1 DFQATT and CDR2 SNEGSKA come from the germline V gene (reference sequence). CDR3 length: 12 residues. CDR3 residues: CSAKDRGYGYTF. The CDR3 DNA reads as TGCAGTGCTAAAGATCGCGGCTATGGCTACACCTTC.

The rearrangement joins TRBV5-1 to TRBJ2-3; D might be TRBD2 (5 bases). Per the germline V gene, CDR1 is SGHRS and CDR2 is YFSETQ. Trimming took 0 bases from V and 1 from J, leaving 9 bases between them. The CDR3 is 15 amino acids. The CDR3 region is CASSLEAVGTDTQYF. The CDR3 DNA sequence: TGCGCCAGCAGCTTGGAAGCGGTTGGCACAGATACGCAGTATTTT. Full variable domain (outside the CDR3, taken from reference TRBV5-1 and TRBJ2-3): KAGVTQTPRYLIKTRGQQVTLSCSPISGHRSVSWYQQTPGQGLQFLFEYFSETQRNKGNFPGRFSGRQFSNSRSEMNVSTLELGDSALYLCASSLEAVGTDTQYFGPGTRLTVL.

This clonotype turned up a few times. The V gene is TRBV5-1, the J gene TRBJ1-5; TRBD1 aligns across 7 bases. The CDR3 runs 16 residues. CDR1 SGHRS and CDR2 YFSETQ come from the germline V gene. V shed 2 bases, J shed 0 bases, and the junction held 5 bases outside the gene matches. The CDR3 sequence: CASSFAGGYSNQPQHF. In DNA form, the CDR3 reads TGCGCCAGCAGCTTTGCAGGGGGATATAGCAATCAGCCCCAGCATTTT.

This clonotype came up a few times. The V call is TRBV29-1, the J call TRBJ1-4, with no clear D. Germline V gene lookup returns CDR1 SQVTM and CDR2 ANQGSEA. Trimming cost V 4 bases and J 0 bases, with 6 bases left between them. This CDR3 has 13 residues. The DNA of the CDR3 is TGCAGCGTTGCAGTAGCAACTAATGAAAAACTGTTTTTT. Protein: CSVAVATNEKLFF.

This chain uses TRBV6-2 or TRBV6-3 with TRBJ2-6; the D is unclear. CDR1 is MNHEY, CDR2 SVGEGT, per germline. The CDR3 length is 15 residues. Deletions cut 5 bases from V and 0 bases from J, with 8 bases between. As DNA, the CDR3 is TGTGCCAGCAGTGACCCTCACTCTGGGGCCAACGTCCTGACTTTC. It translates to CASSDPHSGANVLTF.

About this clonotype: A read error is possible here, since a much larger clone lies one base away. This chain joins TRBV12-3 or TRBV12-4 and TRBJ2-5; D call uncertain. Near its end, the DNA agrees better with TRBJ2-7, so the J call may be wrong. The CDR3 extends over 13 amino acids. The CDR3 reads CAGSLTSGNEQYF. CDR3 DNA sequence: TGTGCCGGCAGTCTAACGAGTGGGAACGAGCAGTACTTC.

V gene TRBV24-1 combines with J gene TRBJ2-2, with 8 bases that match TRBD1. This CDR3 has 14 residues. Germline lookup yields CDR1 KGHDR and CDR2 SFDVKD. The J segment lost 1 base and the V segment lost 8 bases, leaving 2 bases of the junction unmatched. This chain's CDR3 is CATKGQGNTGELFF. In DNA form, the CDR3 reads TGTGCCACCAAAGGACAGGGGAACACCGGGGAGCTGTTTTTT.

The chain recombines TRBV25-1 with TRBJ1-2; possibly TRBD1 for D (6 bases). The CDR3 has 13 residues. The germline V gene encodes CDR1 MGHDK and CDR2 SYGVNS. V shed 1 base and J shed 8 bases, with 11 bases lying between them. The CDR3, as DNA: TGTGCCAGCAGTGAATCCCACAGGGCAGGCTACACCTTC. The encoded protein is CASSESHRAGYTF.

V gene TRBV29-1 combines with J gene TRBJ2-2; 7 bases are a match to TRBD2. Germline CDR1 is SQVTM and CDR2 is ANQGSEA. This CDR3 has 15 residues. With 7 bases clipped from V and 0 bases from J, the junction kept 8 bases outside the gene matches. CDR3: CSASLLAANTGELFF. DNA of the CDR3: TGCAGCGCCTCCCTCCTAGCGGCGAACACCGGGGAGCTGTTTTTT.

This clonotype was recorded many times. The chain recombines TRBV6-5 with TRBJ1-2; tentative D call: TRBD1 (5 bases). CDR1 MNHEY and CDR2 SVGAGI come from the germline V gene. The CDR3 is 14 residues long. Trimming shortened V by 2 bases and J by 7 bases, and 14 bases separated the two germline ends. This CDR3 reads CASSYGQGVGGYTF. CDR3 nucleotide sequence: TGTGCCAGCAGTTACGGCCAGGGAGTCGGTGGCTACACCTTC.

The chain recombines TRBV11-2 with TRBJ2-5, with D hard to call. Germline CDR1 SGHAT, CDR2 FQNNGV. V lost 7 bases to trimming and J lost 2 bases, with 8 bases between them. The CDR3 spans 12 residues. This CDR3 is CASTSQQETQYF. CDR3 sequence (DNA): TGTGCCAGCACCTCGCAGCAAGAGACCCAGTACTTC. The full variable domain, in which reference TRBV11-2 and TRBJ2-5 provide the parts outside the CDR3, is EAGVAQSPRYKIIEKRQSVAFWCNPISGHATLYWYQQILGQGPKLLIQFQNNGVVDDSQLPKDRFSAERLKGVDSTLKIQPAKLEDSAVYLCASTSQQETQYFGPGTRLLVL.

As to this clonotype: Just one base apart from a much larger clone, this may be a read error. This chain links TRBV20-1 with TRBJ2-4; D not certain. The J call may be faulty, since TRBJ2-7 better matches the DNA end. The germline gives CDR1 DFQATT, CDR2 SNEGSKA (reference sequence). CDR3 size: 12 residues. CDR3 bases: TGCAGTGCTAGGGCTGATACCTTCGAGCAGTACTTC. Amino acid sequence: CSARADTFEQYF.